This TCR beta chain was recorded in a study of CDR3 diversity in severe acne. TCRdb reprocessed the PCR reads via MiXCR and lists one record per CDR3 protein. This table has about 86,000 distinct CDR3 sequences, under 65% appearing once. This clonotype was counted a few times. This TCR came from a male donor in good health, without acne. Specimen: blood.

CDR3 bases: TGCAGCGTTCTAGGTGTAACTGAAGCTTTCTTT. As protein: CSVLGVTEAFF. V is TRBV29-1 and J is TRBJ1-1; unclear D gene. The germline gives CDR1 SQVTM, CDR2 ANQGSEA. The CDR3 extends over 11 amino acids. V lost 5 bases, J lost 5 bases, and 9 bases lay in between.